The 5 T cell receptor beta chains given below trace back to one sample, sequenced in a study of CD8+CD57+ T cells in acquired aplastic anemia. Previously, flow cytometry had revealed CD8+CD57+ cell expansion in the patients chosen for sequencing. The study profiled TCR beta VDJ and CDR3 using genomic DNA as template. TCRdb fed the reads into MiXCR, producing one record per CDR3 protein. This table has about 160,000 distinct CDR3 sequences, 45% to 50% appearing once. Sequenced material: sorted CD4+, CD8+, or CD8+CD57+ T cells (not recorded which) from PBMCs. The receptors come from a human donor with aplastic anemia.

This clonotype was observed a few times. V gene TRBV4-2 combines with J gene TRBJ1-3; D remains ambiguous. V lost 4 bases, J lost 4 bases, and 17 bases lay in between. The germline V gene has CDR1 LGHNA and CDR2 YNFKEQ. The CDR3 loop spans 16 amino acids. In DNA form, the CDR3 reads TGTGCCAGCAGCCCCCTGTCGATGGTGGAAGGAAACACCATATATTTT. Protein product: CASSPLSMVEGNTIYF.

This sequence joins TRBV14 and TRBJ1-6; 8 bases fit TRBD1. Germline lookup yields CDR1 SGHDN and CDR2 FVKESK. CDR3 length: 17 residues. The V and J ends lost 3 bases and 4 bases, in that order; junction bases with no gene match: 8. Here the CDR3 DNA reads TGTGCCAGCAGCCAGACCGGGACAGGCCCATATAATTCACCCCTCCACTTT. Its protein product is CASSQTGTGPYNSPLHF.

The J gene is TRBJ2-1, the V gene TRBV10-3; 7 bases are shared with TRBD1. From germline, CDR1 is ENHRY and CDR2 SYGVKD. This CDR3 spans 13 amino acids. The V segment lost 10 bases and the J segment 6 bases; nucleotides outside the gene matches: 9. CDR3 in amino acids: CATISGTANEQFF. The CDR3 nucleotides are TGTGCCACCATATCCGGGACAGCCAATGAGCAGTTCTTC.

This clonotype was recorded once. The chain joins TRBV7-2 to TRBJ2-3, with D tentatively TRBD1 or TRBD2 (5 bases each). Trimming took off 1 base at V and 0 bases at J, with 11 bases between the two ends. Germline V gives CDR1 SGHTA, CDR2 FQGNSA. This CDR3 is built from 16 residues. This chain's CDR3 is CASSLGGTESTDTQYF. DNA of the CDR3: TGTGCCAGCAGCTTAGGTGGGACGGAGAGCACAGATACGCAGTATTTT.

About this clonotype: A much larger clone sits a single nucleotide away, making a read error possible. The rearrangement joins TRBV12-3 or TRBV12-4 to TRBJ2-7; possibly TRBD1 or TRBD2 for D (6 bases each). Deletions cut 1 base from V and 4 bases from J, with 17 bases between. CDR3 length: 16 amino acids. CDR3 DNA sequence: TGTGCCAGCAGTTTAGAGGGGGGAAAAAGACTATACGAGCAGTACTTC. Protein product: CASSLEGGKRLYEQYF.